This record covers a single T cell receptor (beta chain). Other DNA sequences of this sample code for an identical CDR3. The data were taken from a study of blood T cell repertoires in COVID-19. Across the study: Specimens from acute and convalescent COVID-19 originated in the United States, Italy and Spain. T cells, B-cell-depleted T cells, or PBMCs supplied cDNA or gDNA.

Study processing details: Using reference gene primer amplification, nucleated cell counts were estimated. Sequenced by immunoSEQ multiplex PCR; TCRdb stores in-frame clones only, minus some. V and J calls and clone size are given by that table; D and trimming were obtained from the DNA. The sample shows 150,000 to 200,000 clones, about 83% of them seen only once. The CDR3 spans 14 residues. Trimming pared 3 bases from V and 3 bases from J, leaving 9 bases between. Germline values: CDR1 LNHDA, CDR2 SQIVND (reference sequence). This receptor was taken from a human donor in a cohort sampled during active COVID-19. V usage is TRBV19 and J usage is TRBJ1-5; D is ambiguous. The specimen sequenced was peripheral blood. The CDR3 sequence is CASSIPFPNQPQHF. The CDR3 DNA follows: TGTGCCAGTAGTATCCCGTTCCCCAATCAGCCCCAGCATTTT.